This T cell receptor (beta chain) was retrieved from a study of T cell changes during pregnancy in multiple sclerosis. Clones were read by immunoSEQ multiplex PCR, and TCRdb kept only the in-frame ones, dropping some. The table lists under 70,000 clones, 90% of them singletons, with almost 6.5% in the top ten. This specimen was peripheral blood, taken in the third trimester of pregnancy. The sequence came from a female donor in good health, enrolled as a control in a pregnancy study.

CDR3 sequence: CASSQAGDTGELFF. CDR3 DNA sequence: TGTGCCAGCAGTCAGGCAGGGGACACCGGGGAGCTGTTTTTT. The chain joins TRBV6-5 to TRBJ2-2, with a weak D call TRBD1 (6 bases). V was trimmed by 5 bases and J by 3 bases, leaving 10 bases between them. From germline, CDR1 is MNHEY and CDR2 SVGAGI. The CDR3 covers 14 residues.